Each of the 8 T cell receptor beta chains below was sequenced from the same sample in a study of blood T cell repertoires in COVID-19. TCRdb keeps only in-frame clones here, not all; method: immunoSEQ multiplex PCR. The table lists tens of thousands of clones, roughly 80% of them singletons. Material: peripheral blood. These receptors all stem from an elderly man with acute or convalescent COVID-19.

The chain is built from TRBV27 and TRBJ2-2, with D possibly being TRBD2 (6 bases). The CDR3 sequence is 14 residues long. Germline loops: CDR1 MNHEY, CDR2 SMNVEV (reference sequence). V lost 6 bases and J lost 4, with 12 bases in between. CDR3 nucleotides: TGTGCCAGCAGGAGAGGGAGGAGCACCGGGGAGCTGTTTTTT. Its translation is CASRRGRSTGELFF.

The chain combines TRBV5-1 with TRBJ1-2; possibly TRBD1 for D (6 bases). V shed 6 bases and J shed 8 bases, with 17 bases lying between them. Per germline, CDR1 SGHRS and CDR2 YFSETQ. The CDR3 extends over 13 amino acids. DNA for the CDR3: TGCGCCAGCACCCTAGGGGGTGAGCGGGGCTACACCTTC. Translating gives CASTLGGERGYTF.

V and J are TRBV11-2 and TRBJ1-6; TRBD1 matches 8 bases. Trimming removed 5 bases from V and 10 bases from J; junction bases left unmatched: 13. Germline V lookup: CDR1 SGHAT, CDR2 FQNNGV. The CDR3 totals 16 residues. The CDR3 DNA reads as TGTGCCAGCAGCCCTATCCGGACAGGGATGACATCACCCCTCCACTTT. This gives the protein CASSPIRTGMTSPLHF.

The chain couples TRBV5-5 to TRBJ2-7; 9 bases agree with TRBD2. V lost 5 bases and J lost 0; bases outside the gene matches: 9. Germline V gene lookup returns CDR1 SGHKS and CDR2 YYEKEE (reference sequence). The CDR3 loop spans 16 amino acids. CDR3: CASSRWLAGSSYEQYF. For the CDR3, the DNA is TGTGCCAGCAGTCGGTGGCTAGCGGGAAGCTCCTACGAGCAGTACTTC.

The chain couples TRBV7-3 to TRBJ1-2; D may be TRBD1 (6 bases). The CDR3 extends over 13 amino acids. The germline V gene encodes CDR1 SGHTA and CDR2 FQGTGA. V lost 8 bases, J lost 4 bases, and 14 bases lay in between. The CDR3 spells CASSSGQGYGYTF. The DNA of the CDR3 is TGTGCCAGCTCTTCGGGACAAGGCTATGGCTACACCTTC. Drawing the rest from reference TRBV7-3 and TRBJ1-2, the complete variable domain is GAGVSQTPSNKVTEKGKYVELRCDPISGHTALYWYRQSLGQGPEFLIYFQGTGAADDSGLPNDRFFAVRPEGSVSTLKIQRTERGDSAVYLCASSSGQGYGYTFGSGTRLTVV.

The chain links TRBV5-1 to TRBJ1-2, with 8 bases matching TRBD1. CDR1 SGHRS and CDR2 YFSETQ come from the germline V gene. The V gene end was trimmed by 0 bases and the J gene end by 6 bases; junction bases not matched to a gene: 1. This CDR3 spans 13 amino acids. The CDR3: CASSLVQGDGYTF. CDR3 nucleotides: TGCGCCAGCAGCTTGGTACAGGGGGATGGCTACACCTTC.

A few counts support this clone. V and J are TRBV28 and TRBJ1-6; no clear D. This CDR3 contains 13 residues. The germline CDR1 and CDR2 sequences are MDHEN and SYDVKM. V was shortened by 5 bases and J by 4 bases, with 6 bases between the two germline ends. The CDR3 region has the DNA TGTGCCAGCAGTCCCCGGTATAATTCACCCCTCCACTTT. This sequence encodes CASSPRYNSPLHF.

The CDR3 DNA sequence: TGTGCCAGCAGCCCCCGGTCCAACACCGGGGAGCTGTTTTTT. This translates into CASSPRSNTGELFF. The chain combines TRBV28 with TRBJ2-2; no definite D call. Germline V gives CDR1 MDHEN, CDR2 SYDVKM. The CDR3 is 14 amino acids. With 6 bases removed from V and 2 bases from J, the gap between germline ends came to 10 bases.